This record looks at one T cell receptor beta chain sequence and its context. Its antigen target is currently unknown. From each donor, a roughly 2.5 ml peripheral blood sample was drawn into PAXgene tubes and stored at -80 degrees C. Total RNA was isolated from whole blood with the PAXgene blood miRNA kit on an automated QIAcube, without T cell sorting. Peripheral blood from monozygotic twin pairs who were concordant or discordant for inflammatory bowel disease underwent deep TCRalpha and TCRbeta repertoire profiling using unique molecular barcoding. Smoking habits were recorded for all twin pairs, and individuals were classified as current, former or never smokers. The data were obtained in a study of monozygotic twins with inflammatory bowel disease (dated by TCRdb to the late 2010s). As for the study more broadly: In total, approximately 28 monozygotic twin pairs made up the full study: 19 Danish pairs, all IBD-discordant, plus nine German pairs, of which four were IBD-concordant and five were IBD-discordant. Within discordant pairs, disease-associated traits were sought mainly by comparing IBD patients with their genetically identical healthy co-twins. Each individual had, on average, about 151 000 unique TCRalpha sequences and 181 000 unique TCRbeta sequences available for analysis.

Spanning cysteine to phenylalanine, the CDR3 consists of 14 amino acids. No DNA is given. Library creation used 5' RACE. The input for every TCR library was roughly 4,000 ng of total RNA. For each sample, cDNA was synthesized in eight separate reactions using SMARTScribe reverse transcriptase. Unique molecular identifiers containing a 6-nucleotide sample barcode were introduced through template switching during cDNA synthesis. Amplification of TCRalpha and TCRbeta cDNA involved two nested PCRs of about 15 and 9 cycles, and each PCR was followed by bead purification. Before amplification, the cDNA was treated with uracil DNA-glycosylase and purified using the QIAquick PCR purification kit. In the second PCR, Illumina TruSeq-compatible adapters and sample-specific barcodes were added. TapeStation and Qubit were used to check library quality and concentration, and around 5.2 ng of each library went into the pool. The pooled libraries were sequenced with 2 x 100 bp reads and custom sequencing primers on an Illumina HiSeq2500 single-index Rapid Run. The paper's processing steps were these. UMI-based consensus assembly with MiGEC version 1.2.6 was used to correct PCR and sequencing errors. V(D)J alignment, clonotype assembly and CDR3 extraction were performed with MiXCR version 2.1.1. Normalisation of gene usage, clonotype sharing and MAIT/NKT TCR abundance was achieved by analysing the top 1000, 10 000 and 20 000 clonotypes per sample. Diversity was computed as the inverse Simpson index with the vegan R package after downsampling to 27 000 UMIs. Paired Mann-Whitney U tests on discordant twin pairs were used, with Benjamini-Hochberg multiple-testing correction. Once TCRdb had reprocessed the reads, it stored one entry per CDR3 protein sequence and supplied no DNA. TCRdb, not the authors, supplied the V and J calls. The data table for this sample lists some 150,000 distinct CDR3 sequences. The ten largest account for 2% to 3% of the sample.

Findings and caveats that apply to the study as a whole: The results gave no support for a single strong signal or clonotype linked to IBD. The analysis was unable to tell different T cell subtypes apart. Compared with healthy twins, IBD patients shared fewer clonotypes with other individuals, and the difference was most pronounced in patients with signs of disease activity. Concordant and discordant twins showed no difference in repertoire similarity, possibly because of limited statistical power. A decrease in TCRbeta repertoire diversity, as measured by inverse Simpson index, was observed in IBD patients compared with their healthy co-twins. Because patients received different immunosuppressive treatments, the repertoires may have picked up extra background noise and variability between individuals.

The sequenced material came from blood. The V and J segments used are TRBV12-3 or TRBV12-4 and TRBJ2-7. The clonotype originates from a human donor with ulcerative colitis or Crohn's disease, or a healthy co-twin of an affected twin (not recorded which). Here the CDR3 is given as CASSPFSISYEQYF.